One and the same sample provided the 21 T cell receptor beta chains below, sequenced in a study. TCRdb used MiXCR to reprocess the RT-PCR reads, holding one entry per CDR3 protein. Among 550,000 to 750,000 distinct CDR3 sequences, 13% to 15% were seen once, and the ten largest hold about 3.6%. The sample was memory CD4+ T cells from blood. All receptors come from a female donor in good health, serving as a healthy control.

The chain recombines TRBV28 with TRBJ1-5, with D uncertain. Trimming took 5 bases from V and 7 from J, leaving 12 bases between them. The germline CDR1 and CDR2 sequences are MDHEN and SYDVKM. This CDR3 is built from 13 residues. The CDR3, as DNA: TGTGCCAGCAGTAAGACGGGAATACAGCCCCAGCATTTT. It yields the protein CASSKTGIQPQHF.

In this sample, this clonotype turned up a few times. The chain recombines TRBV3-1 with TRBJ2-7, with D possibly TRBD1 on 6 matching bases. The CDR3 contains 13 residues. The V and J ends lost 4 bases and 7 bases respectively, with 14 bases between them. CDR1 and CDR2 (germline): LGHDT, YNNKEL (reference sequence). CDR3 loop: CASSPGALREQYF. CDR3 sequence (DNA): TGTGCCAGCAGCCCAGGGGCCTTGCGGGAGCAGTACTTC.

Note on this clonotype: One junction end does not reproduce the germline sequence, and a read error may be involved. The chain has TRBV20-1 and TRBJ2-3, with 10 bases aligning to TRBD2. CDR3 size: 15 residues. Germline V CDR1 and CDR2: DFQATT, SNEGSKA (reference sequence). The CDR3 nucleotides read TGCAGTGCCAGAGGGACTAGCGCCGGCACAGATACGCAGTATTTT. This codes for CSARGTSAGTDTQYF.

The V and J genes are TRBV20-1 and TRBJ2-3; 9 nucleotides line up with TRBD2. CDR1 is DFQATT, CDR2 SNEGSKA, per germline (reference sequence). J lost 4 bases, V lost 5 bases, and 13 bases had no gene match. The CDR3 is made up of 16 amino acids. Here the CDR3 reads CSARPYGREGADTQYF. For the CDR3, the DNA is TGCAGTGCTCGCCCCTACGGGCGGGAGGGTGCAGATACGCAGTATTTT.

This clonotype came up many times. The CDR3, as DNA: TGTGCCAGCAGCCAAGATCCTGCGAGGGGCTCAGATACGCAGTATTTT. Its protein is CASSQDPARGSDTQYF. The chain recombines TRBV4-2 with TRBJ2-3; either TRBD1 or TRBD2 may supply D (5 bases each). The CDR3 runs to 16 residues. Germline CDR1 reads LGHNA; CDR2 reads YNFKEQ. Trimming removed 0 bases from V and 4 bases from J, with 14 bases in between.

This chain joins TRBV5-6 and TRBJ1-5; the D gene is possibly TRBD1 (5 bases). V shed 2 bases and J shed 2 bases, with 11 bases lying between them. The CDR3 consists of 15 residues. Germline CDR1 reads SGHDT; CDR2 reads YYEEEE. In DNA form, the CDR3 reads TGTGCCAGCAGCTTTTGGGGGAAGGGCAATCAGCCCCAGCATTTT. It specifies CASSFWGKGNQPQHF.

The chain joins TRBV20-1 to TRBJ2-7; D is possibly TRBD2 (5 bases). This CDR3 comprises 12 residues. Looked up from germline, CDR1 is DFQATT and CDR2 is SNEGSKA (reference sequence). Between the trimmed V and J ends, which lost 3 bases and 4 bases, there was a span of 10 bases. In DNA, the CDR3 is TGCAGTGCTAGGGACTTATTTTACGAGCAGTACTTC. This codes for CSARDLFYEQYF.

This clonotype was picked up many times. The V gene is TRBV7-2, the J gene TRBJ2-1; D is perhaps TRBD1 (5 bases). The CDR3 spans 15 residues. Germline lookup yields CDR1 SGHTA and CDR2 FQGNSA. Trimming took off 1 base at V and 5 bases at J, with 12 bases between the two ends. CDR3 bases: TGTGCCAGCAGCTTAGGACAGCCACCCAACAATGAGCAGTTCTTC. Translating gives CASSLGQPPNNEQFF.

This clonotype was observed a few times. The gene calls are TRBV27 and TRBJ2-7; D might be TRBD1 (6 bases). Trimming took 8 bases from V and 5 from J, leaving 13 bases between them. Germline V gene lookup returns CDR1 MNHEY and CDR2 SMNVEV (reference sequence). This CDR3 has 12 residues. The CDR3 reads CASAQGIDEQYF. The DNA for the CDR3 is TGTGCCAGCGCCCAGGGGATCGACGAGCAGTACTTC.

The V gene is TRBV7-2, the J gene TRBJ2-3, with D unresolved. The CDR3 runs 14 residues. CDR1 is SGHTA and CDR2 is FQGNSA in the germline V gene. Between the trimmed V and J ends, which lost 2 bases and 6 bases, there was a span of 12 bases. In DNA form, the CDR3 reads TGTGCCAGCAGCTTAACCCAGATAGATGATACGCAGTATTTT. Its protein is CASSLTQIDDTQYF. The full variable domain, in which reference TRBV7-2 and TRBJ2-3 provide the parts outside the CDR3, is GAGVSQSPSNKVTEKGKDVELRCDPISGHTALYWYRQSLGQGLEFLIYFQGNSAPDKSGLPSDRFSAERTGGSVSTLTIQRTQQEDSAVYLCASSLTQIDDTQYFGPGTRLTVL.

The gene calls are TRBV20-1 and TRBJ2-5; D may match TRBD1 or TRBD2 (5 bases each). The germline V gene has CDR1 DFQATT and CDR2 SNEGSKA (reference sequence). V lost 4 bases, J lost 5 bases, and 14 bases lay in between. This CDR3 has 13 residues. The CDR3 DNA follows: TGCAGTGCTAAACATGGGGGTGGGGAGACCCAGTACTTC. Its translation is CSAKHGGGETQYF.

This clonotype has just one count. The CDR3 nucleotides are TGTGCCAGCAGCAACGTAAGTCAGCCCCAGCATTTT. This translates into CASSNVSQPQHF. V gene TRBV21-1 combines with J gene TRBJ1-5. TRBV21-1 is designated a pseudogene. This CDR3 spans 12 amino acids.

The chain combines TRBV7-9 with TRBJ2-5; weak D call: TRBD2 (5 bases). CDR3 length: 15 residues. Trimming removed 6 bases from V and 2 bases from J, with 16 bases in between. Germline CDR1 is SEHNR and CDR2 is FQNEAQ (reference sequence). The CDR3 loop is CASRRDAGGQETQYF. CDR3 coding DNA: TGTGCCAGCAGACGTGACGCGGGCGGACAAGAGACCCAGTACTTC.

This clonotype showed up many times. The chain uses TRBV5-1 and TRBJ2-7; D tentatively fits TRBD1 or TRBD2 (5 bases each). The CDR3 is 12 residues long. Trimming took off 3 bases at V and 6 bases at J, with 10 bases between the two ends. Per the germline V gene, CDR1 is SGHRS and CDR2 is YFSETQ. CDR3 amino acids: CASSYERGEQYF. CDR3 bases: TGCGCCAGCAGCTACGAGAGGGGCGAGCAGTACTTC.

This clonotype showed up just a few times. CDR3 residues: CSARGPSGGEQFF. In DNA form, the CDR3 reads TGCAGTGCTAGAGGTCCTAGCGGAGGTGAGCAGTTCTTC. The chain is built from TRBV20-1 and TRBJ2-1, with TRBD2 matching over 7 bases. The germline gives CDR1 DFQATT, CDR2 SNEGSKA (reference sequence). The V and J ends lost 1 base and 9 bases, in that order; junction bases with no gene match: 6. The CDR3 has 13 amino acids.

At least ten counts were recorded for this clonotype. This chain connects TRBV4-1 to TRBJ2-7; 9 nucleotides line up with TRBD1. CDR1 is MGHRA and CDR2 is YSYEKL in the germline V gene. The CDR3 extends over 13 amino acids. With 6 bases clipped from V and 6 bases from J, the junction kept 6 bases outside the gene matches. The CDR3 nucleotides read TGCGCCAGCAGAAATACAGGGGGCGGCGAGCAGTACTTC. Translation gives CASRNTGGGEQYF.

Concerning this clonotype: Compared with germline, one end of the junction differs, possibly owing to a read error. DNA for the CDR3: TGTGCCAGCACCTCCTACAATCAGCAGTTCTTC. Its protein product is CASTSYNQQFF. This chain joins TRBV7-2 and TRBJ2-1; the D is unclear. The CDR3 sequence is 11 residues long. CDR1 and CDR2 (germline): SGHTA, FQGNSA.

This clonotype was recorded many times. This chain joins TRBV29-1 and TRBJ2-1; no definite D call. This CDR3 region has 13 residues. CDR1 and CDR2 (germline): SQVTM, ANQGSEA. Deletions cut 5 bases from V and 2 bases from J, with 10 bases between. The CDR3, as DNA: TGCAGCGTTTTTCAGCGAACCTACAATGAGCAGTTCTTC. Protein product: CSVFQRTYNEQFF.

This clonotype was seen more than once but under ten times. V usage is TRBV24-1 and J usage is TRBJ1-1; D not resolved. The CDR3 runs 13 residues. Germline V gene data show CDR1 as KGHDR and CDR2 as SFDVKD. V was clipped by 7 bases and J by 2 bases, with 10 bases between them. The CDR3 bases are TGTGCCACCAGCAAACAGAGTAACACTGAAGCTTTCTTT. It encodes CATSKQSNTEAFF.

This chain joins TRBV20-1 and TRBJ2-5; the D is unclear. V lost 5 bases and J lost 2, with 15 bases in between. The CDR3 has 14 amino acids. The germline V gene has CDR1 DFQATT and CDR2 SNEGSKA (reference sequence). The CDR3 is CSAPIRKQQETQYF. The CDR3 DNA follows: TGCAGTGCTCCAATCCGGAAACAGCAAGAGACCCAGTACTTC.

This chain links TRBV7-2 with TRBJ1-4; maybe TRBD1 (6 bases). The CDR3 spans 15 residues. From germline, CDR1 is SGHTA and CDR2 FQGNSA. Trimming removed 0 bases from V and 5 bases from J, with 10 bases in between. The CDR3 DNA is TGTGCCAGCAGCTTAGCGGACAGTCGAAATGAAAAACTGTTTTTT. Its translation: CASSLADSRNEKLFF.